This T cell receptor (beta chain) was identified during a study of control samples from healthy donors and cancer patients. The table came from immunoSEQ multiplex PCR; TCRdb's copy has only in-frame clones and leaves some out. In the table there are around 130,000 clones, just over 90% of which are singletons. CDR1 is GTSNPN, CDR2 SVGIG, per germline (reference sequence). Trimming stripped 3 bases from V and 4 bases from J, with 21 bases between. The length of the CDR3 is 16 residues. The sample taken for sequencing was PBMCs. This clonotype originated in a man aged 45-65 years with head and neck cancer. The genes are TRBV30 and TRBJ2-5, with D possibly TRBD2 on 7 matching bases. CDR3 DNA sequence: TGTGCCTGGAGCGAATCGGGGCGGGGGCGCCTAGAGACCCAGTACTTC. Residues: CAWSESGRGRLETQYF.